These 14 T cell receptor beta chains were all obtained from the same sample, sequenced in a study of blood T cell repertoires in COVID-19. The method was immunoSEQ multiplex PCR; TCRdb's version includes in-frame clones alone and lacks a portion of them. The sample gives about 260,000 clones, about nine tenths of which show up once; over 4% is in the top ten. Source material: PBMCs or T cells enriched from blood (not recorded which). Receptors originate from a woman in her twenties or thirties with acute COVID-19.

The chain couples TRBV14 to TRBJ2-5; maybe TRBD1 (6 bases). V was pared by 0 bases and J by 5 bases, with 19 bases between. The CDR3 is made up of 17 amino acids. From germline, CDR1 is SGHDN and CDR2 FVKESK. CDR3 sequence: CASSQDGRDIPWETQYF. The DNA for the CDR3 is TGTGCCAGCAGCCAAGATGGCAGGGACATCCCATGGGAGACCCAGTACTTC.

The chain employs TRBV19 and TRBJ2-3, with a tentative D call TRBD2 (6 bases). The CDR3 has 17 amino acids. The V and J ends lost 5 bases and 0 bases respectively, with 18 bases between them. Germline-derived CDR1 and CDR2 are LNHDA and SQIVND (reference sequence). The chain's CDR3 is CASSGDSRASSTDTQYF. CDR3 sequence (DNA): TGTGCCAGTAGTGGGGACTCGCGCGCATCTAGCACAGATACGCAGTATTTT.

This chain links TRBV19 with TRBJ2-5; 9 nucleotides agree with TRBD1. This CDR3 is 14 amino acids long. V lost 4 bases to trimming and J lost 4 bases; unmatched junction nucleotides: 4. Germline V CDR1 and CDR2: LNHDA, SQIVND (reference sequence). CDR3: CASSKTGGIETQYF. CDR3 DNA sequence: TGTGCCAGTAGTAAGACAGGGGGGATAGAGACCCAGTACTTC.

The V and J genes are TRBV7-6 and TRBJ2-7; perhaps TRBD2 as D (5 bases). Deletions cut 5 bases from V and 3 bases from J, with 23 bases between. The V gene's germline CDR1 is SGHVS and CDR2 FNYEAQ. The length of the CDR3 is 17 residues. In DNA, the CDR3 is TGTGCCAGCAGCCTAAGGGAAATGGGTTTCGGGAACTACGAGCAGTACTTC. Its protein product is CASSLREMGFGNYEQYF.

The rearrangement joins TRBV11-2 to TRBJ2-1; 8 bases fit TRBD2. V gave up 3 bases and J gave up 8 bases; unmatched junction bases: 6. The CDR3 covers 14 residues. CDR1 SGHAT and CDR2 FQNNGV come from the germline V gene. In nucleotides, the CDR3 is TGTGCCAGCAGCTTTTCCGGGAGGGATGATGAGCAGTTCTTC. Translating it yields CASSFSGRDDEQFF.

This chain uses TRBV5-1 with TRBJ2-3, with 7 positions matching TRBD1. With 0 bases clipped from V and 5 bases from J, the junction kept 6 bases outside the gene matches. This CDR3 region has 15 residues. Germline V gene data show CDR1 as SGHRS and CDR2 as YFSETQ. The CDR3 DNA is TGCGCCAGCAGCTTGGAGGGGGCGTATGGAGATACGCAGTATTTT. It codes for CASSLEGAYGDTQYF.

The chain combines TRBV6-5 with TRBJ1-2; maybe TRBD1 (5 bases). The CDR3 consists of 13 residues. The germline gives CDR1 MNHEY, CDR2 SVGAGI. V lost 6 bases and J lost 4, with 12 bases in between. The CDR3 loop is CASRGGSSYGYTF. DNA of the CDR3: TGTGCCAGCAGGGGGGGGTCAAGCTATGGCTACACCTTC.

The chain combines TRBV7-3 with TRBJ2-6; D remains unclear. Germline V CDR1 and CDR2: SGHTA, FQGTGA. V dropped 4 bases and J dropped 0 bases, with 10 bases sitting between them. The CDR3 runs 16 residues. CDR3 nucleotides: TGTGCCAGCAGCTCGGGTGTTAGCTCTGGGGCCAACGTCCTGACTTTC. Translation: CASSSGVSSGANVLTF.

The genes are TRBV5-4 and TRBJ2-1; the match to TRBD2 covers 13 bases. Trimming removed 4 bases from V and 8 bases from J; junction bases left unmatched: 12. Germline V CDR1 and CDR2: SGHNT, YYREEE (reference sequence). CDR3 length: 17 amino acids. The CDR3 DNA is TGTGCCAGCAGCGCCGAGGGGGGACTAGCGGGACTGGATGAGCAGTTCTTC. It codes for CASSAEGGLAGLDEQFF.

CDR3 DNA sequence: TGTGCCAGCAGGTATCTCGGAGCGGATTCACCCCTCCACTTT. Its translation is CASRYLGADSPLHF. This chain connects TRBV5-8 to TRBJ1-6, with D hard to call. The V gene lost 5 bases and the J gene lost 8 bases, with 14 bases spanning the gap. The length of the CDR3 is 14 residues. The germline V gene has CDR1 SGHTS and CDR2 YDEGEE.

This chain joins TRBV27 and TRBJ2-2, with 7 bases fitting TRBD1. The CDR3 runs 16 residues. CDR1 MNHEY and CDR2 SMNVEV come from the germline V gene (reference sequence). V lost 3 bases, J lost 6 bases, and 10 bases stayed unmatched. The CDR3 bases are TGTGCCAGCAGTTTCCAGGCGGACAGGTTCGCCGGGGAGCTGTTTTTT. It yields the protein CASSFQADRFAGELFF.

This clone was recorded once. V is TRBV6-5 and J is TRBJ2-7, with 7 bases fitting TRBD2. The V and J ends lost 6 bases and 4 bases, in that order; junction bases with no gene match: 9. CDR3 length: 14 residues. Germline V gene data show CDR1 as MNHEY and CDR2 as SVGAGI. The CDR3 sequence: CASRSSGGPYEQYF. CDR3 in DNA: TGTGCCAGCAGGAGTTCGGGAGGACCGTACGAGCAGTACTTC.

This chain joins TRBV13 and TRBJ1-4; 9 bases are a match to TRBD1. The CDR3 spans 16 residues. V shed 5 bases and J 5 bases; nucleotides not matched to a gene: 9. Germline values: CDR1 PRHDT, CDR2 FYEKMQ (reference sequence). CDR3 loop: CASSRDRGGENEKLFF. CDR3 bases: TGTGCCAGCAGCCGCGACAGGGGGGGCGAAAATGAAAAACTGTTTTTT.

The CDR3 sequence: CASSLVATADEQYF. CDR3 bases: TGTGCCAGCAGCTTAGTCGCGACAGCCGACGAGCAGTACTTC. The chain uses TRBV11-1 and TRBJ2-7; tentatively, D is TRBD1 (5 bases). Per germline, CDR1 SGHAT and CDR2 FQDESV (reference sequence). The length of the CDR3 is 14 residues. Trimming removed 1 base from V and 5 bases from J, with 12 bases in between.